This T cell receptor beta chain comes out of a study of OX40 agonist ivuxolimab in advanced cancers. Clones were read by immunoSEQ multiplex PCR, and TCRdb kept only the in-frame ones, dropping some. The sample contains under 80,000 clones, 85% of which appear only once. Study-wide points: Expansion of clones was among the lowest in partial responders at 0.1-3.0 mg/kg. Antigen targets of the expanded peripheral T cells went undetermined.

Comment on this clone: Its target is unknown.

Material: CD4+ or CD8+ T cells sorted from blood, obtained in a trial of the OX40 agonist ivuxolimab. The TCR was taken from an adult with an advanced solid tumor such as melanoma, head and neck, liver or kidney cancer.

CDR3 loop: CASSLISGSTGELFF. In DNA form, the CDR3 reads TGTGCCAGCAGCTTAATTAGCGGGAGTACCGGGGAGCTGTTTTTT. The rearrangement joins TRBV7-3 to TRBJ2-2, with 9 bases lining up with TRBD2. With 1 base clipped from V and 5 bases from J, the junction kept 2 bases outside the gene matches. The CDR3 totals 15 residues. Looked up from germline, CDR1 is SGHTA and CDR2 is FQGTGA.